The next 20 T cell receptor beta chains were all read from a single sample in a study of blood T cells in healthy people across ages. Sample-barcoded 5' priming and a J-beta primer mix drove a second PCR of roughly 7 to 11 cycles. One entry per CDR3 protein, called by TCRdb with MiXCR from the 5' RACE reads. The sample carries over 700,000 distinct CDR3 sequences, 53% recorded once. The specimen sequenced was blood. Receptor source: an elderly man in good health.

This clonotype has more than one count but fewer than ten. The chain links TRBV5-1 to TRBJ2-7; tentative D call: TRBD2 (6 bases). Deletions cut 2 bases from V and 5 bases from J, with 20 bases between. The CDR3 has 16 residues. CDR1 and CDR2 (germline): SGHRS, YFSETQ. The CDR3 loop is CASSLGGRSSRNEQYF. The CDR3 coding sequence is TGCGCCAGCAGCTTAGGAGGGAGATCTTCCCGGAACGAGCAGTACTTC.

The rearrangement joins TRBV24-1 to TRBJ2-1; the match to TRBD2 covers 14 bases. Unmatched junction bases numbered 22, after V lost 7 bases and J lost 0 bases. Germline V gene data show CDR1 as KGHDR and CDR2 as SFDVKD. The CDR3 sequence is 23 residues long. CDR3 amino acids: CATSALSGTSGSKAVSSYNEQFF. The CDR3 DNA reads as TGTGCCACCAGCGCTCTTTCCGGGACTAGCGGGAGTAAGGCGGTTAGCTCCTACAATGAGCAGTTCTTC.

Many counts were recorded for this clonotype. The chain recombines TRBV20-1 with TRBJ2-7; either TRBD1 or TRBD2 may fit D (5 bases each). Germline CDR1 and CDR2: DFQATT and SNEGSKA (reference sequence). Trimming removed 0 bases at V and 5 bases at J, with 8 bases between. CDR3 size: 12 residues. DNA of the CDR3: TGCAGTGCTAGAGATCTGGGGGACGAGCAGTACTTC. Translation gives CSARDLGDEQYF.

The V and J genes are TRBV20-1 and TRBJ1-5; TRBD1 aligns across 8 bases. This CDR3 spans 16 amino acids. V lost 1 base, J lost 3 bases, and 8 bases stayed unmatched. Looked up from germline, CDR1 is DFQATT and CDR2 is SNEGSKA (reference sequence). Here the CDR3 reads CSARGDRSKFNQPQHF. In DNA form, the CDR3 reads TGCAGTGCTAGAGGGGACAGGTCAAAATTCAATCAGCCCCAGCATTTT.

This clonotype was detected only a few times. The V gene is TRBV11-3, the J gene TRBJ2-1, with TRBD2 as a possible D gene (6 bases). Trimming removed 5 bases from V and 8 bases from J, with 22 bases in between. Germline CDR1 is SGHNT and CDR2 is YENEEA. The CDR3 is made up of 16 amino acids. This CDR3 reads CASSQGTGATGDEQFF. The CDR3 DNA is TGTGCCAGCAGCCAAGGGACGGGAGCAACGGGGGATGAGCAGTTCTTC.

This chain joins TRBV2 and TRBJ1-1; D call uncertain. CDR3 length: 15 residues. V was cut by 7 bases and J by 2 bases, with 17 bases left in between. Germline V gives CDR1 SNHLY, CDR2 FYNNEI. CDR3 coding DNA: TGTGCCAGCACCCTATCCCCGGGTGGTAACACTGAAGCTTTCTTT. As protein: CASTLSPGGNTEAFF.

CDR3 bases: TGTGCCAGCAGCGGGAGGCCATTGACCTACGAGCAGTACTTC. This translates into CASSGRPLTYEQYF. The rearrangement joins TRBV5-6 to TRBJ2-7; possible D gene TRBD2, 6 bases. The CDR3 runs to 14 residues. The ends were cut back, 4 bases at V and 2 bases at J, with 13 bases in the middle. Germline CDR1 is SGHDT and CDR2 is YYEEEE. The variable domain in full, completed from reference TRBV5-6 and TRBJ2-7, reads DAGVTQSPTHLIKTRGQQVTLRCSPKSGHDTVSWYQQALGQGPQFIFQYYEEEERQRGNFPDRFSGHQFPNYSSELNVNALLLGDSALYLCASSGRPLTYEQYFGPGTRLTVT.

The DNA of the CDR3 is TGTGCCAGCAGAAGATCAGGATTAGGCCAAGAGACCCAGTACTTC. Amino acid sequence: CASRRSGLGQETQYF. The chain joins TRBV27 to TRBJ2-5; D gene unclear. Germline loops: CDR1 MNHEY, CDR2 SMNVEV (reference sequence). V was shortened by 6 bases and J by 1 base, with 15 bases between the two germline ends. This CDR3 comprises 15 residues.

J is TRBJ1-1 and V is TRBV18; D gene ambiguous. CDR1 KGHSH and CDR2 LQKENI come from the germline V gene. CDR3 length: 15 residues. V was trimmed by 6 bases and J by 5 bases, leaving 19 bases between them. In DNA, the CDR3 is TGTGCCAGCTCGACCATAGGGAGCTTGGGGACTGAAGCTTTCTTT. It yields the protein CASSTIGSLGTEAFF.

The CDR3, as DNA: TGTGCCAGCAGCCTCCGACCGGGAAGCACAGATACGCAGTATTTT. Translated: CASSLRPGSTDTQYF. This chain connects TRBV3-1 to TRBJ2-3; a possible D gene is TRBD2 (5 bases). Between the trimmed V and J ends, which lost 4 bases and 0 bases, there was a span of 11 bases. Germline V gene sequence: CDR1 LGHDT, CDR2 YNNKEL (reference sequence). The CDR3 spans 15 residues.

This clonotype has more than one count but fewer than ten. CDR3 sequence reads: CAAGEDRGGYEQYF. The CDR3, as DNA: TGTGCCGCCGGAGAGGACAGGGGAGGGTACGAGCAGTACTTC. This sequence joins TRBV10-3 and TRBJ2-7; 9 nucleotides agree with TRBD1. Per germline, CDR1 ENHRY and CDR2 SYGVKD. The CDR3 extends over 14 amino acids. V gave up 11 bases and J gave up 4 bases; unmatched junction bases: 12.

A single count supports this clonotype. The J gene is TRBJ2-1, the V gene TRBV5-1, with D hard to call. This CDR3 has 14 amino acids. Germline CDR1 and CDR2: SGHRS and YFSETQ. Trimming stripped 4 bases from V and 4 bases from J, with 12 bases between. The CDR3 loop is CASSQAEWYNEQFF. The CDR3 DNA reads as TGCGCCAGCAGCCAGGCAGAGTGGTACAATGAGCAGTTCTTC.

The gene calls are TRBV29-1 and TRBJ1-4; tentatively, D is TRBD1 (6 bases). V dropped 6 bases and J dropped 3 bases, with 11 bases sitting between them. The CDR3 is 13 residues long. The germline CDR1 and CDR2 sequences are SQVTM and ANQGSEA. CDR3 amino acids: CSVEQGANEKLFF. CDR3 coding DNA: TGCAGCGTGGAACAGGGAGCTAATGAAAAACTGTTTTTT.

Concerning this clonotype: At one end the junction does not follow the germline gene, possibly because of a read error. The chain couples TRBV2 to TRBJ1-2; D is unresolved. This CDR3 has 13 amino acids. Germline CDR1 and CDR2: SNHLY and FYNNEI. CDR3 in amino acids: CASSEGANDGYTF. The CDR3 nucleotides read TGTGCCAGCAGTGAAGGTGCTAACGATGGCTACACCTTC.

This clonotype was counted between two and nine times. The chain recombines TRBV7-3 with TRBJ2-5, with TRBD1 matching 7 bases. This CDR3 has 15 amino acids. Trimming cost V 5 bases and J 5 bases; bases outside gene matches: 11. In germline, CDR1 is SGHTA, CDR2 FQGTGA. The CDR3 loop is CASSPSQGSGETQYF. CDR3 in DNA: TGTGCCAGCAGCCCTTCACAGGGGTCGGGGGAGACCCAGTACTTC.

The chain links TRBV11-2 to TRBJ1-4; the match to TRBD1 covers 8 bases. Germline V gene lookup returns CDR1 SGHAT and CDR2 FQNNGV. V lost 5 bases, J lost 7 bases, and 9 bases stayed unmatched. CDR3 length equals 15 residues. This CDR3 is CASSPRTGIGEKLFF. In DNA form, the CDR3 reads TGTGCCAGCAGCCCCCGGACAGGGATCGGTGAAAAACTGTTTTTT.

This chain connects TRBV6-6 to TRBJ2-5; 8 bases agree with TRBD1. V lost 5 bases and J lost 3; bases outside the gene matches: 5. Germline values: CDR1 MNHNY, CDR2 SVGAGI (reference sequence). There are 14 residues in the CDR3. The CDR3 nucleotides are TGTGCCAGCAGTGATCCAGGGGGCGAAGAGACCCAGTACTTC. Its translation is CASSDPGGEETQYF.

V usage is TRBV20-1 and J usage is TRBJ1-2; 10 positions agree with TRBD1. Germline assignment: CDR1 DFQATT and CDR2 SNEGSKA (reference sequence). The V segment lost 3 bases and the J segment 3 bases; nucleotides outside the gene matches: 4. CDR3 length equals 14 residues. In DNA, the CDR3 is TGCAGTGCTAGGACCGGGACAGGGGACTATGGCTACACCTTC. Protein product: CSARTGTGDYGYTF.

V usage is TRBV20-1 and J usage is TRBJ2-1; D perhaps matches TRBD2 (6 bases). Trimming left V 3 bases short and J 9 bases short, with 21 bases between. Germline V gives CDR1 DFQATT, CDR2 SNEGSKA (reference sequence). The CDR3 has 15 residues. The chain's CDR3 is CSASPPGTLRREQFF. The CDR3 DNA reads TGCAGTGCTAGTCCTCCCGGGACTTTAAGACGTGAGCAGTTCTTC.

The chain employs TRBV9 and TRBJ2-6; possible D gene TRBD1, 5 bases. CDR3 length equals 14 residues. The germline V gene encodes CDR1 SGDLS and CDR2 YYNGEE. The V end was cut by 0 bases, the J end by 6 bases, with 7 bases between. CDR3 loop: CASSVGREANVLTF. CDR3 nucleotide sequence: TGTGCCAGCAGCGTAGGCAGGGAGGCCAACGTCCTGACTTTC.